This T cell receptor (beta chain) was captured by sequencing in a study of T-cell memory formation after mild COVID-19. Background on the study: Across donors, TCR clusters were largely donor specific.

Germline V gives CDR1 LGHDT, CDR2 YNNKEL (reference sequence). This CDR3 region has 12 residues. Trimming took off 4 bases at V and 8 bases at J, with 11 bases between the two ends. Employing constant-segment primers, 5'RACE generated TCR alpha and TCR beta cDNA libraries bearing sample barcodes and UMIs. TCRdb itself ran the 5' RACE reads through MiXCR, one entry per CDR3 protein. The sample yields approximately 300,000 distinct CDR3 sequences, more than 15% seen once. The source of this sequence is a man aged 18 to 30 who had mild COVID-19 (a few samples of this study predate the infection). Cell type and time point are not known. The material sequenced was PBMCs or a T cell subset sorted from them (not recorded which). V and J are TRBV3-1 and TRBJ1-1; D gene uncertain. The CDR3 DNA reads TGTGCCAGCAGCCCAGGTACATCCGAAGCTTTCTTT. It translates to CASSPGTSEAFF.